A selection of T cell receptor beta chains follows, all from one sample in a study of cytomegalovirus exposure and HLA in healthy donors. The data were produced by immunoSEQ multiplex PCR, yet TCRdb's version contains in-frame clones alone and is incomplete. This sample yields fewer than 250,000 clones, of which around 87% are seen a single time; approximately 2.5% belongs to the top ten. Sequenced: PBMCs. The receptors originated from a man younger than 35 in good health and CMV-seronegative. CDR3s include the opening cysteine and the closing phenylalanine or tryptophan. The order of the fields is J gene, V gene, clone size, D gene, CDR3 protein, CDR3 DNA. The D gene is left open where the match is weak. Clone size, where shown, is once, few, many, or a class for clones that have expanded.

j_call: TRBJ1-6; v_call: TRBV19; clone_size: .; d_call: .; cdr3_aa: CASRQDRSANSPLHF; cdr3_nt: TGTGCCAGTAGACAAGACAGAAGCGCTAATTCACCCCTCCACTTT
j_call: TRBJ1-6; v_call: TRBV5-1; clone_size: .; d_call: TRBD1; cdr3_aa: CASSQQGDNSPLHF; cdr3_nt: TGCGCCAGCAGCCAACAGGGGGATAATTCACCCCTCCACTTT
j_call: TRBJ1-4; v_call: TRBV2; clone_size: .; d_call: TRBD1; cdr3_aa: CASSWTGGEGKLFF; cdr3_nt: TGTGCCAGCAGCTGGACAGGGGGAGAAGGGAAACTGTTTTTT
j_call: TRBJ2-5; v_call: TRBV28; clone_size: .; d_call: .; cdr3_aa: CASSLEGRETQYF; cdr3_nt: TGTGCCAGCAGTCTAGAGGGCCGAGAGACCCAGTACTTC
j_call: TRBJ2-1; v_call: TRBV11-2; clone_size: once; d_call: .; cdr3_aa: CASSLERVFFGGLNEQFF; cdr3_nt: TGTGCCAGCAGCCTGGAGCGAGTATTTTTCGGGGGGCTTAATGAGCAGTTCTTC
j_call: TRBJ2-3; v_call: TRBV28; clone_size: .; d_call: .; cdr3_aa: CASSSLQHTDTQYF; cdr3_nt: TGTGCCAGCAGTTCTTTGCAACACACAGATACGCAGTATTTT
j_call: TRBJ2-7; v_call: TRBV2; clone_size: .; d_call: TRBD2; cdr3_aa: CASSPQASGVSYEQYF; cdr3_nt: TGTGCCAGCAGTCCGCAGGCTAGCGGAGTCTCCTACGAGCAGTACTTC
j_call: TRBJ1-2; v_call: TRBV30; clone_size: few; d_call: .; cdr3_aa: CAWMEVRGYTF; cdr3_nt: TGTGCCTGGATGGAGGTTCGGGGCTACACCTTC
j_call: TRBJ1-4; v_call: TRBV27; clone_size: .; d_call: .; cdr3_aa: CASSSSGLQEKLFF; cdr3_nt: TGTGCCAGCAGTTCATCGGGACTGCAAGAAAAACTGTTTTTT
j_call: TRBJ2-2; v_call: TRBV4-3; clone_size: .; d_call: TRBD2; cdr3_aa: CASSQEASGMVVSGELFF; cdr3_nt: TGCGCCAGCAGCCAAGAGGCTAGCGGGATGGTTGTGTCCGGGGAGCTGTTTTTT
j_call: TRBJ2-5; v_call: TRBV4-1; clone_size: .; d_call: .; cdr3_aa: CASSPLDEAETQYF; cdr3_nt: TGCGCCAGCAGCCCCCTCGACGAGGCTGAGACCCAGTACTTC
j_call: TRBJ2-7; v_call: TRBV7-8; clone_size: .; d_call: TRBD1; cdr3_aa: CASSSEEGQASWDEQYF; cdr3_nt: TGTGCCAGCAGCTCCGAAGAAGGACAGGCGAGCTGGGACGAGCAGTACTTC
j_call: TRBJ2-7; v_call: TRBV28; clone_size: .; d_call: .; cdr3_aa: CASSFKVDTYEQYF; cdr3_nt: TGTGCCAGCAGTTTTAAAGTTGACACCTACGAGCAGTACTTC
j_call: TRBJ2-7; v_call: TRBV28; clone_size: .; d_call: .; cdr3_aa: CASSFSDSYEQYF; cdr3_nt: TGTGCCAGCAGTTTCTCCGACAGCTACGAGCAGTACTTC
j_call: TRBJ2-1; v_call: TRBV7-9; clone_size: .; d_call: TRBD2; cdr3_aa: CASSLGGMREFFF; cdr3_nt: TGTGCCAGCAGCTTAGGGGGAATGCGGGAGTTTTTCTTC
j_call: TRBJ2-6; v_call: TRBV10-3; clone_size: .; d_call: TRBD1; cdr3_aa: CAATGVGANVLTF; cdr3_nt: TGTGCCGCAACAGGGGTTGGGGCCAACGTCCTGACTTTC
j_call: TRBJ1-2; v_call: TRBV28; clone_size: .; d_call: TRBD1; cdr3_aa: CASSPPGGNYGYTF; cdr3_nt: TGTGCCAGCAGTCCGCCAGGGGGGAACTATGGCTACACCTTC
j_call: TRBJ2-7; v_call: TRBV20-1; clone_size: .; d_call: .; cdr3_aa: CSAVLSYEQYF; cdr3_nt: TGCAGTGCTGTCCTGTCCTACGAGCAGTACTTC
j_call: TRBJ2-7; v_call: TRBV29-1; clone_size: .; d_call: TRBD1; cdr3_aa: CSVATGTVSYEQYF; cdr3_nt: TGCAGCGTTGCTACCGGGACAGTGTCCTACGAGCAGTACTTC
j_call: TRBJ2-3; v_call: TRBV10-1; clone_size: .; d_call: TRBD1; cdr3_aa: CASSSITPGQLATQYF; cdr3_nt: TGCGCCAGCAGTTCCATAACCCCGGGACAGCTGGCTACGCAGTATTTT
j_call: TRBJ2-1; v_call: TRBV7-2; clone_size: .; d_call: .; cdr3_aa: CASSARASGFNEQFF; cdr3_nt: TGTGCCAGCAGCGCCCGTGCGAGCGGCTTCAATGAGCAGTTCTTC
j_call: TRBJ2-7; v_call: TRBV7-9; clone_size: .; d_call: TRBD2; cdr3_aa: CASSFTSGSDEQYF; cdr3_nt: TGTGCCAGCAGCTTTACTAGCGGGAGCGACGAGCAGTACTTC
j_call: TRBJ2-7; v_call: TRBV7-2; clone_size: .; d_call: TRBD2; cdr3_aa: CASSLQASGGLGTYEQYF; cdr3_nt: TGTGCCAGCAGCTTACAAGCTAGCGGGGGCCTGGGAACCTACGAGCAGTACTTC
j_call: TRBJ1-1; v_call: TRBV29-1; clone_size: .; d_call: .; cdr3_aa: CSILGGYFTEAFF; cdr3_nt: TGCAGCATTTTGGGGGGATATTTCACTGAAGCTTTCTTT
j_call: TRBJ1-6; v_call: TRBV2; clone_size: .; d_call: .; cdr3_aa: CASKIRVSYNSPLHF; cdr3_nt: TGTGCCAGCAAAATCCGGGTCTCCTATAATTCACCCCTCCACTTT
j_call: TRBJ1-5; v_call: TRBV10-1; clone_size: .; d_call: .; cdr3_aa: CASSESPRQPQHF; cdr3_nt: TGCGCCAGCAGTGAGTCCCCCCGGCAGCCCCAGCATTTT
j_call: TRBJ1-2; v_call: TRBV7-9; clone_size: .; d_call: .; cdr3_aa: CASSLVLGHGYGYTF; cdr3_nt: TGTGCCAGCAGCTTAGTCCTAGGACATGGCTATGGCTACACCTTC
j_call: TRBJ1-2; v_call: TRBV4-2; clone_size: .; d_call: .; cdr3_aa: CASSQVNSPGRNYGYTF; cdr3_nt: TGTGCCAGCAGCCAAGTTAACTCTCCAGGGAGGAACTATGGCTACACCTTC
j_call: TRBJ2-7; v_call: TRBV19; clone_size: .; d_call: .; cdr3_aa: CASSTSRQGGEQYF; cdr3_nt: TGTGCCAGTAGTACCTCACGACAGGGAGGCGAGCAGTACTTC
j_call: TRBJ2-1; v_call: TRBV28; clone_size: .; d_call: .; cdr3_aa: CASRAGTRKTYNEQFF; cdr3_nt: TGTGCCAGCAGAGCCGGGACACGGAAAACCTACAATGAGCAGTTCTTC
j_call: TRBJ2-1; v_call: TRBV11-2; clone_size: .; d_call: .; cdr3_aa: CASSLGLARFF; cdr3_nt: TGTGCCAGCAGCTTAGGGCTAGCAAGGTTCTTC
j_call: TRBJ2-2; v_call: TRBV7-8; clone_size: .; d_call: .; cdr3_aa: CASSPNGRAGELFF; cdr3_nt: TGTGCCAGCAGCCCTAACGGCAGGGCCGGGGAGCTGTTTTTT
j_call: TRBJ2-1; v_call: TRBV4-3; clone_size: .; d_call: TRBD2; cdr3_aa: CASSPSGGFNEQFF; cdr3_nt: TGCGCCAGCAGCCCTAGCGGGGGGTTTAATGAGCAGTTCTTC
j_call: TRBJ1-2; v_call: TRBV7-2; clone_size: .; d_call: .; cdr3_aa: CASSPQTGQEYGYTF; cdr3_nt: TGTGCCAGCAGCCCACAAACAGGGCAGGAGTATGGCTACACCTTC
j_call: TRBJ2-1; v_call: TRBV10-1; clone_size: .; d_call: .; cdr3_aa: CASSPDIYNEQFF; cdr3_nt: TGCGCCAGCAGTCCGGACATCTACAATGAGCAGTTCTTC
j_call: TRBJ1-2; v_call: TRBV4-3; clone_size: .; d_call: TRBD1; cdr3_aa: CASSQDHQPSTGAGYTF; cdr3_nt: TGCGCCAGCAGCCAAGATCACCAACCCTCGACAGGGGCTGGCTACACCTTC
j_call: TRBJ2-7; v_call: TRBV20-1; clone_size: .; d_call: .; cdr3_aa: CSAGLSYEQYF; cdr3_nt: TGCAGCGCGGGACTCTCCTACGAGCAGTACTTC
j_call: TRBJ2-1; v_call: TRBV5-1; clone_size: .; d_call: .; cdr3_aa: CASSLSGNSYNEQFF; cdr3_nt: TGCGCCAGCAGCTTGTCAGGAAACTCCTACAATGAGCAGTTCTTC
j_call: TRBJ2-5; v_call: TRBV27; clone_size: .; d_call: .; cdr3_aa: CASKGEETQYF; cdr3_nt: TGTGCCAGCAAGGGGGAAGAGACCCAGTACTTC
j_call: TRBJ1-6; v_call: TRBV7-2; clone_size: .; d_call: .; cdr3_aa: CASSLPSSYNSPLHF; cdr3_nt: TGTGCCAGCAGCCTACCTAGTTCCTATAATTCACCCCTCCACTTT
j_call: TRBJ1-6; v_call: TRBV6-1; clone_size: .; d_call: .; cdr3_aa: CASSERRLTNSPLHF; cdr3_nt: TGTGCCAGCAGTGAAAGGCGGTTGACGAATTCACCCCTCCACTTT
j_call: TRBJ1-5; v_call: TRBV29-1; clone_size: .; d_call: .; cdr3_aa: CSVVSDTNQPQHF; cdr3_nt: TGCAGCGTTGTTTCGGACACCAATCAGCCCCAGCATTTT
j_call: TRBJ2-1; v_call: TRBV7-2; clone_size: .; d_call: TRBD2; cdr3_aa: CASDLAGAYNEQFF; cdr3_nt: TGTGCCAGCGATCTAGCGGGAGCCTACAATGAGCAGTTCTTC
j_call: TRBJ1-4; v_call: TRBV27; clone_size: .; d_call: TRBD1; cdr3_aa: CASSLQGVNEKLFF; cdr3_nt: TGTGCCAGCAGTTTACAGGGGGTTAATGAAAAACTGTTTTTT
j_call: TRBJ2-1; v_call: TRBV4-3; clone_size: .; d_call: .; cdr3_aa: CASSQDGLIYNEQFF; cdr3_nt: TGCGCCAGCAGCCAAGATGGACTTATCTACAATGAGCAGTTCTTC
j_call: TRBJ1-6; v_call: TRBV28; clone_size: .; d_call: TRBD1; cdr3_aa: CASSSAGTALRTLHF; cdr3_nt: TGTGCCAGCAGTTCGGCCGGGACAGCCCTTAGGACCCTCCACTTT
j_call: TRBJ2-3; v_call: TRBV19; clone_size: .; d_call: .; cdr3_aa: CASSRSGGPEKEQYF; cdr3_nt: TGTGCCAGTAGCCGGTCGGGGGGCCCCGAAAAGGAGCAGTATTTT
j_call: TRBJ2-7; v_call: TRBV28; clone_size: .; d_call: .; cdr3_aa: CASSLPPSSYEQYF; cdr3_nt: TGTGCCAGCAGTCTGCCTCCCAGCTCCTACGAGCAGTACTTC
j_call: TRBJ1-1; v_call: TRBV6-4; clone_size: .; d_call: TRBD1; cdr3_aa: CASRSTGTNTEAFF; cdr3_nt: TGTGCCAGCAGATCGACAGGGACGAACACTGAAGCTTTCTTT
j_call: TRBJ2-3; v_call: TRBV4-3; clone_size: few; d_call: TRBD1; cdr3_aa: CASKSDRGSTDTQYF; cdr3_nt: TGCGCCAGCAAATCTGACAGGGGAAGCACAGATACGCAGTATTTT